These 19 T cell receptor beta chains share one sample of origin, sequenced in a study of cytomegalovirus exposure and HLA in healthy donors. With 60 Vbeta and 13 Jbeta primers, the PCR was carried out. TCRdb's table, derived via immunoSEQ multiplex PCR, lists solely in-frame clones and lacks some. The listing contains 60,000 to 75,000 clones. The sample taken for sequencing was PBMCs. The receptors derive from a woman in her 30s in good health and CMV-seronegative.

The V call is TRBV11-2, the J call TRBJ2-7; TRBD1 aligns across 9 bases. Germline values: CDR1 SGHAT, CDR2 FQNNGV. Unmatched junction bases numbered 3, after V lost 0 bases and J lost 3 bases. The CDR3 runs to 15 residues. This CDR3 reads CASSLDGDRVYEQYF. In nucleotides, the CDR3 is TGTGCCAGCAGCTTAGATGGGGACAGGGTCTACGAGCAGTACTTC.

The V and J genes are TRBV11-3 and TRBJ2-7; TRBD1 matches 7 bases. From germline, CDR1 is SGHNT and CDR2 YENEEA. After removal of 5 bases from V and 3 bases from J, the junction contained 7 bases not matched to a gene. The CDR3 covers 14 residues. DNA for the CDR3: TGTGCCAGCAGCCCAGGGGGTCTGCACTACGAGCAGTACTTC. Protein product: CASSPGGLHYEQYF.

This chain uses TRBV7-9 with TRBJ1-1, with D uncertain. The germline gives CDR1 SEHNR, CDR2 FQNEAQ (reference sequence). The CDR3 has 11 residues. Trimming took 2 bases from V and 7 from J, leaving 5 bases between them. Here the CDR3 reads CASSLPDEAFF. Here the CDR3 DNA reads TGTGCCAGCAGCTTACCAGATGAAGCTTTCTTT.

The chain is built from TRBV28 and TRBJ2-1; a weak D match, TRBD1 (6 bases). This CDR3 region has 16 residues. V was shortened by 3 bases and J by 0 bases, with 12 bases between the two germline ends. Germline CDR1 MDHEN, CDR2 SYDVKM. In nucleotides, the CDR3 is TGTGCCAGCAGTTTGACCGGGACAAGCTCCTACAATGAGCAGTTCTTC. It yields the protein CASSLTGTSSYNEQFF.

The gene calls are TRBV6-1 and TRBJ1-2; 8 nucleotides match TRBD1. The CDR3 sequence is 15 residues long. Trimming cost V 2 bases and J 5 bases; bases outside gene matches: 7. In germline, CDR1 is MNHNS, CDR2 SASEGT. The CDR3 DNA reads TGTGCCAGCAGTGAACCGGGACAGGTTACTTATGGCTACACCTTC. Protein sequence: CASSEPGQVTYGYTF.

The chain couples TRBV11-3 to TRBJ2-5; TRBD1 agrees at 8 bases. The CDR3 runs 15 residues. V was clipped by 4 bases and J by 0 bases; unmatched bases: 4. In germline, CDR1 is SGHNT, CDR2 YENEEA. CDR3 sequence reads: CASSSGQAYQETQYF. As DNA, the CDR3 is TGTGCCAGCAGCTCGGGACAGGCCTACCAAGAGACCCAGTACTTC.

The chain employs TRBV4-3 and TRBJ2-5; TRBD1 matches 8 bases. This CDR3 region has 16 residues. Germline V CDR1 and CDR2: LGHNA, YSLEER. V lost 2 bases, J lost 3 bases, and 8 bases stayed unmatched. The CDR3 is CASSQRRGRLKETQYF. The CDR3 bases are TGCGCCAGCAGCCAACGCAGGGGGCGTCTGAAAGAGACCCAGTACTTC.

This chain joins TRBV7-9 and TRBJ1-1; no reliable D call. The CDR3 runs to 13 residues. The ends were cut back, 6 bases at V and 0 bases at J, with 8 bases in the middle. Per the germline V gene, CDR1 is SEHNR and CDR2 is FQNEAQ (reference sequence). CDR3 sequence (DNA): TGTGCCAGCAGTATACTGATGAACACTGAAGCTTTCTTT. This sequence encodes CASSILMNTEAFF.

The chain carries TRBV10-3 and TRBJ2-7; D remains ambiguous. This CDR3 comprises 14 residues. V was shortened by 2 bases and J by 4 bases, with 12 bases between the two germline ends. Germline V gene data show CDR1 as ENHRY and CDR2 as SYGVKD. In nucleotides, the CDR3 is TGTGCCATCAGTGAGAGTAGTTCTGGTTACGAGCAGTACTTC. This codes for CAISESSSGYEQYF.

The chain joins TRBV30 to TRBJ1-3, with unresolved D. Trimming took off 2 bases at V and 4 bases at J, with 15 bases between the two ends. The CDR3 contains 15 residues. Germline V gene lookup returns CDR1 GTSNPN and CDR2 SVGIG (reference sequence). The CDR3 loop is CAWSSGGSGGNTIYF. The CDR3 coding sequence is TGTGCCTGGAGTTCAGGAGGGAGCGGAGGAAACACCATATATTTT.

This chain links TRBV7-9 with TRBJ2-7; TRBD2 matches 10 bases. CDR1 and CDR2 (germline): SEHNR, FQNEAQ (reference sequence). Losses at the gene ends were 6 bases for V and 3 bases for J; bases not matched to a gene: 8. The CDR3 runs to 15 residues. The CDR3 loop is CASSHRTSGIYEQYF. CDR3 DNA sequence: TGTGCCAGCAGTCACCGGACTAGCGGAATCTACGAGCAGTACTTC. Looking up the rest from reference TRBV7-9 and TRBJ2-7 gives the full variable domain: DTGVSQNPRHKITKRGQNVTFRCDPISEHNRLYWYRQTLGQGPEFLTYFQNEAQLEKSRLLSDRFSAERPKGSFSTLEIQRTEQGDSAMYLCASSHRTSGIYEQYFGPGTRLTVT.

This chain connects TRBV6-5 to TRBJ2-5; possibly TRBD1 for D (5 bases). Germline lookup yields CDR1 MNHEY and CDR2 SVGAGI. Trimming pared 2 bases from V and 9 bases from J, leaving 16 bases between. The CDR3 covers 14 residues. Here the CDR3 reads CASSYVGGVGAQYF. For the CDR3, the DNA is TGTGCCAGCAGTTACGTGGGCGGCGTAGGGGCCCAGTACTTC.

The CDR3 here is CASSLRGLEQYF. The DNA for the CDR3 is TGTGCCAGCAGCTTAAGGGGGCTCGAGCAGTACTTC. This chain uses TRBV7-2 with TRBJ2-7; TRBD1 agrees at 7 bases. CDR1 and CDR2 (germline): SGHTA, FQGNSA. The CDR3 has 12 residues. V lost 2 bases and J lost 6; bases outside the gene matches: 1.

The chain is built from TRBV7-2 and TRBJ2-2; D remains unclear. The CDR3 is made up of 12 amino acids. Germline loops: CDR1 SGHTA, CDR2 FQGNSA. The V end was cut by 5 bases, the J end by 2 bases, with 3 bases between. The CDR3 nucleotides read TGTGCCAGCAGCCGTAACACCGGGGAGCTGTTTTTT. Protein product: CASSRNTGELFF. Looking up the rest from reference TRBV7-2 and TRBJ2-2 gives the full variable domain: GAGVSQSPSNKVTEKGKDVELRCDPISGHTALYWYRQSLGQGLEFLIYFQGNSAPDKSGLPSDRFSAERTGGSVSTLTIQRTQQEDSAVYLCASSRNTGELFFGEGSRLTVL.

The V call is TRBV4-2, the J call TRBJ2-3; 8 bases line up with TRBD2. There are 20 residues in the CDR3. After removal of 1 base from V and 0 bases from J, the junction contained 15 bases not matched to a gene. CDR1 and CDR2 from the germline V gene are LGHNA and YNFKEQ. This CDR3 reads CASSQARGGGLGSSTDTQYF. The CDR3 region has the DNA TGTGCCAGCAGCCAAGCGCGGGGCGGGGGGCTAGGTTCAAGCACAGATACGCAGTATTTT.

V gene TRBV4-1 combines with J gene TRBJ1-1; 9 positions match TRBD1. Germline V gene data show CDR1 as MGHRA and CDR2 as YSYEKL. The V gene end was trimmed by 4 bases and the J gene end by 0 bases; junction bases not matched to a gene: 3. This CDR3 is built from 15 residues. The CDR3 DNA sequence: TGCGCCAGCAGCCCGGGACAGGGTTTGAACACTGAAGCTTTCTTT. Protein product: CASSPGQGLNTEAFF.

CDR3 residues: CAIAFSEVREQYF. DNA for the CDR3: TGTGCCATCGCCTTCTCGGAGGTAAGGGAGCAGTACTTC. This chain links TRBV10-3 with TRBJ2-7, with D perhaps TRBD2 (5 bases). The length of the CDR3 is 13 residues. Trimming removed 8 bases from V and 7 bases from J, with 18 bases in between. Germline V CDR1 and CDR2: ENHRY, SYGVKD.

CDR3 region: CASSGKGSGANVLTF. The CDR3 DNA sequence: TGTGCCAGCAGCGGGAAGGGGTCTGGGGCCAACGTCCTGACTTTC. This chain joins TRBV9 and TRBJ2-6; D might be TRBD1 (5 bases). V lost 3 bases and J 1 base, leaving 8 bases between the germline ends. The CDR3 sequence is 15 residues long. The V gene's germline CDR1 is SGDLS and CDR2 YYNGEE.

The genes are TRBV27 and TRBJ2-7, with a possible D match to TRBD2 (5 bases). In germline, CDR1 is MNHEY, CDR2 SMNVEV (reference sequence). V dropped 5 bases and J dropped 1 base, with 21 bases sitting between them. The CDR3 length is 17 residues. The CDR3 protein is CASSPGLLAPTSYEQYF. The DNA of the CDR3 is TGTGCCAGCAGTCCCGGGCTATTAGCGCCTACTTCCTACGAGCAGTACTTC.